One and the same sample provided the 27 T cell receptor beta chains below, sequenced in a study of T-cell reconstitution after alpha-beta-depleted transplantation in children. These receptors are not linked to any known antigen. Molecular barcoding with unique molecular identifiers was used for the TCRbeta library. One entry per CDR3 protein results from TCRdb running MiXCR on the PCR reads. The sample carries about 290,000 distinct CDR3 sequences, almost 8% recorded once. Study-wide findings and caveats: At the one-year point after transplant, T-cell counts and TCRbeta diversity were found to come mostly from T cells that had been newly produced.

The specimen comprised peripheral blood, sampled 360 days after TCRalphabeta/CD19-depleted stem cell transplant. The origin of the receptors is a female patient aged 2 to 10 who had a stem cell transplant for Fanconi anemia, so the T cells may come from the graft donor.

This clonotype has a count of ten or more. The chain uses TRBV7-8 and TRBJ2-1; 9 bases align to TRBD1. This CDR3 has 15 residues. After removal of 5 bases from V and 7 bases from J, the junction contained 9 bases not matched to a gene. Germline loops: CDR1 SGHVS, CDR2 FQNEAQ. In DNA form, the CDR3 reads TGTGCCAGCAGCCCCGGGACAGGGAATGTTAATGAGCAGTTCTTC. Amino acid sequence: CASSPGTGNVNEQFF.

This clonotype was recorded once. Being one base from a much bigger clone, this may be a read error. The chain joins TRBV10-2 to TRBJ2-3; D tentatively reads TRBD1 or TRBD2 (5 bases each). The CDR3 spans 12 residues. The V gene's germline CDR1 is WSHSY and CDR2 SAAADI. Written as DNA, the CDR3 is TGCGCCAGCAGTGAGTCGGGGGATACGCATTATTTT. This codes for CASSESGDTHYF.

This clonotype was seen at least ten times. This CDR3 reads CASSSLAVVIDTQYF. CDR3 DNA sequence: TGCGCCAGCAGTTCACTAGCGGTAGTAATTGATACGCAGTATTTT. The chain uses TRBV5-1 and TRBJ2-3; TRBD2 aligns across 8 bases. The length of the CDR3 is 15 residues. V was clipped by 5 bases and J by 6 bases; unmatched bases: 11. Germline V gene lookup returns CDR1 SGHRS and CDR2 YFSETQ.

There are many counts of this clonotype. The J gene is TRBJ1-1, the V gene TRBV7-3; D is undetermined. Trimming took off 1 base at V and 3 bases at J, with 6 bases between the two ends. The CDR3 has 13 amino acids. The germline V gene encodes CDR1 SGHTA and CDR2 FQGTGA. The CDR3 bases are TGTGCCAGCAGCTTAAACCGGTACACTGAAGCTTTCTTT. The encoded protein is CASSLNRYTEAFF. The variable domain in full, with the rest retrieved from reference TRBV7-3 and TRBJ1-1, is GAGVSQTPSNKVTEKGKYVELRCDPISGHTALYWYRQSLGQGPEFLIYFQGTGAADDSGLPNDRFFAVRPEGSVSTLKIQRTERGDSAVYLCASSLNRYTEAFFGQGTRLTVV.

The table lists this clonotype with a few counts. The chain recombines TRBV5-5 with TRBJ2-1; TRBD2 is a possible D gene (6 bases). The CDR3 totals 18 residues. V was cut by 4 bases and J by 4 bases, with 24 bases left in between. The germline gives CDR1 SGHKS, CDR2 YYEKEE (reference sequence). The CDR3 DNA reads TGTGCCAGCAGCCTTGGAGTTTTTCGGAGGGGCACATACAATGAGCAGTTCTTC. Translating it yields CASSLGVFRRGTYNEQFF.

The sample holds many counts of this clonotype. The V and J genes are TRBV20-1 and TRBJ2-1; possible D gene TRBD2, 5 bases. V dropped 8 bases and J dropped 5 bases, with 19 bases sitting between them. The germline V gene has CDR1 DFQATT and CDR2 SNEGSKA (reference sequence). The CDR3 has 14 residues. CDR3 sequence: CSSFPGFINNEQFF. CDR3 nucleotides: TGCAGTTCCTTTCCGGGGTTCATTAACAATGAGCAGTTCTTC.

This clonotype was detected many times. This CDR3 reads CASSEAGTESYEQYF. In DNA form, the CDR3 reads TGTGCCAGCAGTGAAGCGGGGACAGAATCCTACGAGCAGTACTTC. The rearrangement links TRBV2 to TRBJ2-7; 7 bases are shared with TRBD1. The J segment lost 1 base and the V segment lost 0 bases, leaving 3 bases of the junction unmatched. The CDR3 has 15 amino acids. Per the germline V gene, CDR1 is SNHLY and CDR2 is FYNNEI.

This clonotype was picked up many times. The V gene is TRBV6-1, the J gene TRBJ2-7; TRBD1 might be the D (6 bases). V lost 5 bases and J 0 bases, leaving 17 bases between the germline ends. The V gene's germline CDR1 is MNHNS and CDR2 SASEGT. This CDR3 has 16 residues. CDR3: CASSRSGTTYSYEQYF. The CDR3 coding sequence is TGTGCCAGCAGTAGATCCGGGACAACCTACTCCTACGAGCAGTACTTC.

This clonotype was detected ten times or more. V usage is TRBV20-1 and J usage is TRBJ2-3; no firm D call. The CDR3 spans 11 residues. V lost 5 bases, J lost 2 bases, and 5 bases lay in between. Germline CDR1 reads DFQATT; CDR2 reads SNEGSKA (reference sequence). The CDR3 region has the DNA TGCAGTGCTGACATCACAGATACGCAGTATTTT. It encodes CSADITDTQYF.

By share, this clonotype counts as medium-sized. V is TRBV6-5 and J is TRBJ2-3; D is undetermined. CDR1 MNHEY and CDR2 SVGAGI come from the germline V gene. V gave up 8 bases and J gave up 2 bases, with 11 bases separating them. The CDR3 spans 13 residues. In DNA, the CDR3 is TGTGCCAGCGGCCAGCCTTACACAGATACGCAGTATTTT. Encoded protein: CASGQPYTDTQYF.

In its sample, this clonotype was seen many times. The chain employs TRBV5-1 and TRBJ2-1; a weak D match, TRBD2 (6 bases). Germline V gene sequence: CDR1 SGHRS, CDR2 YFSETQ. V lost 2 bases and J lost 10, with 19 bases in between. The CDR3 extends over 15 amino acids. The CDR3, as DNA: TGCGCCAGCAGCTTAAGGGACTCCCGTCGTCGGGAGCAGTTCTTC. Its translation: CASSLRDSRRREQFF.

In this sample, this clonotype turned up many times. The CDR3 DNA reads TGCGCCAGCAGCTTGGGGGCTAGCGGGAGAACCTACGAGCAGTACTTC. It yields the protein CASSLGASGRTYEQYF. The chain has TRBV5-1 and TRBJ2-7; TRBD2 matches 10 bases. Germline V CDR1 and CDR2: SGHRS, YFSETQ. V lost 0 bases and J lost 2; bases outside the gene matches: 5. The CDR3 totals 16 residues.

This clonotype was detected many times. The chain carries TRBV4-2 and TRBJ2-3, with TRBD2 matching over 7 bases. Per germline, CDR1 LGHNA and CDR2 YNFKEQ. CDR3 length equals 13 residues. Trimming at V came to 3 bases and at J to 6 bases, leaving 3 bases not matched to a gene. CDR3 region: CASSQGRGDTQYF. The DNA for the CDR3 is TGTGCCAGCAGCCAGGGGAGGGGTGATACGCAGTATTTT.

V is TRBV6-2 or TRBV6-3 and J is TRBJ1-6, with TRBD1 identical over 8 bases. Trimming cost V 6 bases and J 7 bases; bases outside gene matches: 14. Germline CDR1 MNHEY, CDR2 SVGEGT. The CDR3 runs 17 residues. The CDR3 loop is CASSPQQRTGINSPLHF. DNA for the CDR3: TGTGCCAGCAGCCCGCAGCAGAGGACAGGGATAAATTCACCCCTCCACTTT.

The sample holds many counts of this clonotype. The chain recombines TRBV6-5 with TRBJ2-3; D is perhaps TRBD2 (5 bases). Germline-derived CDR1 and CDR2 are MNHEY and SVGAGI. V was trimmed by 0 bases and J by 4 bases, leaving 8 bases between them. This CDR3 region has 14 residues. The CDR3: CASSYSWGADTQYF. The CDR3 DNA sequence: TGTGCCAGCAGTTACTCTTGGGGAGCAGATACGCAGTATTTT.

This clonotype was detected many times. The chain recombines TRBV21-1 with TRBJ1-1; the table gives TRBD1 as D, unverified against the DNA. TRBV21-1 is recorded as a pseudogene. This CDR3 has 14 amino acids. CDR3 sequence reads: CASEPNRGGTEAFF. DNA for the CDR3: TGTGCCAGCGAGCCAAACAGGGGTGGCACTGAAGCTTTCTTT.

This clonotype appeared many times. This chain joins TRBV5-5 and TRBJ1-4; possible D gene TRBD1, 5 bases. The CDR3 has 17 residues. V was clipped by 2 bases and J by 0 bases, with 14 bases between them. Germline V CDR1 and CDR2: SGHKS, YYEKEE (reference sequence). In DNA form, the CDR3 reads TGTGCCAGCAGCTTCGACAGCCTAGCCCCAACTAATGAAAAACTGTTTTTT. Amino acid sequence: CASSFDSLAPTNEKLFF.

This clonotype was found many times. This chain links TRBV10-3 with TRBJ2-5, with 9 bases lining up with TRBD2. V shed 5 bases and J 4 bases; nucleotides not matched to a gene: 11. Germline values: CDR1 ENHRY, CDR2 SYGVKD. The CDR3 loop spans 16 amino acids. The CDR3 DNA follows: TGTGCCATCAGTCCGCGGGGGGGCCATTATGCAGAGACCCAGTACTTC. It translates to CAISPRGGHYAETQYF.

This clonotype was picked up many times. CDR3 DNA sequence: TGTGCCAGCAGAACCCCGGGGGGCGGTAACACCGGGGAGCTGTTTTTT. This encodes CASRTPGGGNTGELFF. The V call is TRBV6-1, the J call TRBJ2-2; a weak D match, TRBD2 (7 bases). V lost 6 bases and J 2 bases, leaving 16 bases between the germline ends. The CDR3 covers 16 residues. CDR1 is MNHNS and CDR2 is SASEGT in the germline V gene.

In this sample, this clonotype turned up many times. The J gene is TRBJ2-7, the V gene TRBV6-5, with a possible D match to TRBD1 (6 bases). Trimming shortened V by 5 bases and J by 3 bases, and 11 bases separated the two germline ends. The CDR3 contains 13 residues. Germline V gene lookup returns CDR1 MNHEY and CDR2 SVGAGI. CDR3: CASSLGGDYEQYF. As DNA, the CDR3 is TGTGCCAGCAGTCTTGGGGGCGACTACGAGCAGTACTTC.

V usage is TRBV29-1 and J usage is TRBJ1-1; the D gene is possibly TRBD1 (6 bases). The V and J ends lost 4 bases and 1 base respectively, with 7 bases between them. Germline V gene sequence: CDR1 SQVTM, CDR2 ANQGSEA. This CDR3 has 12 residues. The CDR3 is CSVVTGNTEAFF. As DNA, the CDR3 is TGCAGCGTTGTGACAGGGAACACTGAAGCTTTCTTT.

This clonotype has just a few counts. V gene TRBV7-9 combines with J gene TRBJ1-1; D perhaps matches TRBD1 (5 bases). Deletions cut 1 base from V and 6 bases from J, with 12 bases between. The V gene's germline CDR1 is SEHNR and CDR2 FQNEAQ (reference sequence). The CDR3 runs 14 residues. The DNA for the CDR3 is TGTGCCAGCAGCTTAGGCCGGGACGCAGCTGAAGCTTTCTTT. It yields the protein CASSLGRDAAEAFF.

This clonotype was observed many times. This rearrangement joins TRBV7-9 to TRBJ2-2; D is undetermined. CDR3 length: 11 amino acids. Between the trimmed V and J ends, which lost 5 bases and 8 bases, there was a span of 6 bases. Germline V gene data show CDR1 as SEHNR and CDR2 as FQNEAQ (reference sequence). The DNA for the CDR3 is TGTGCCAGCAGCCCGAGGGGGGAGCTGTTTTTT. It translates to CASSPRGELFF.

The V call is TRBV6-1, the J call TRBJ2-2; 8 bases line up with TRBD1. The V gene end was trimmed by 6 bases and the J gene end by 4 bases; junction bases not matched to a gene: 4. Germline lookup yields CDR1 MNHNS and CDR2 SASEGT. This CDR3 has 14 amino acids. The CDR3: CASSIGTGTGELFF. The CDR3 region has the DNA TGTGCCAGCAGCATTGGGACAGGCACCGGGGAGCTGTTTTTT.

This clonotype was seen a few times. This sequence joins TRBV28 and TRBJ1-2, with a tentative D call TRBD1 (5 bases). V was cut by 1 base and J by 3 bases, with 12 bases left in between. Looked up from germline, CDR1 is MDHEN and CDR2 is SYDVKM. This CDR3 spans 15 amino acids. The CDR3 nucleotides are TGTGCCAGCAGTTTATACGATGGGGCCCACTATGGCTACACCTTC. Its protein product is CASSLYDGAHYGYTF.

This clonotype was found many times. In DNA, the CDR3 is TGCAGCGTTGAAAAGCGGACCCGCTCCTACAATGAGCAGTTCTTC. This translates into CSVEKRTRSYNEQFF. This sequence joins TRBV29-1 and TRBJ2-1; D may be TRBD2 (5 bases). The CDR3 is 15 residues long. Trimming cost V 2 bases and J 0 bases, with 11 bases left between them. Per germline, CDR1 SQVTM and CDR2 ANQGSEA.

This clonotype was seen at least ten times. V and J are TRBV7-9 and TRBJ2-2, with D unresolved. The V gene lost 5 bases and the J gene lost 5 bases, with 3 bases spanning the gap. CDR3 length equals 11 residues. Looked up from germline, CDR1 is SEHNR and CDR2 is FQNEAQ (reference sequence). DNA for the CDR3: TGTGCCAGCAGCGTTACCGGGGAGCTGTTTTTT. Translating it yields CASSVTGELFF.